These T cell receptor beta chains were read from a single sample in a study of blood T cell repertoires in COVID-19. Sequencing used immunoSEQ multiplex PCR; TCRdb keeps in-frame clones, though not all of them. Of hundreds of thousands of clones in the sample, about 90% were seen once. Sequenced sample: peripheral blood. These receptors were collected from a woman aged 18-35 years who had recovered from COVID-19. Both conserved end residues are part of each CDR3.

V: TRBV9; J: TRBJ2-2; CDR3: CASSPRTGRNTGELFF
V: TRBV7-2; J: TRBJ2-2; CDR3: CASRDGLAGTGELFF
V: TRBV4-3; J: TRBJ1-3; CDR3: CASSPTGGNTIYF
V: TRBV11-2; J: TRBJ1-4; CDR3: CASSSSGGSTNEKLFF
V: TRBV24-1; J: TRBJ2-3; CDR3: CATSDGGQGTDTQYF
V: TRBV29-1; J: TRBJ2-3; CDR3: CSVGLAGGNTQYF
V: TRBV12-5; J: TRBJ1-5; CDR3: CASGPPDRTQHF
V: TRBV5-4; J: TRBJ2-5; CDR3: CASSLQETQYF
V: TRBV19; J: TRBJ2-2; CDR3: CASSRDTGELFF
V: TRBV5-4; J: TRBJ1-3; CDR3: CASSLQGRSGNTIYF
V: TRBV30; J: TRBJ2-1; CDR3: CAWSVPRTSGGRNEQFF
V: TRBV6-2/TRBV6-3; J: TRBJ1-5; CDR3: CASSYSLKSKTDIKPDQPQHF
V: TRBV7-2; J: TRBJ2-1; CDR3: CASSSRGTSGRAAVF
V: TRBV4-3; J: TRBJ1-2; CDR3: CASSQVGDFAGYTF
V: TRBV19; J: TRBJ2-6; CDR3: CASSIVYPSGSGANVLTF
V: TRBV6-5; J: TRBJ2-1; CDR3: CASSSRQDIYNEQFF
V: TRBV4-3; J: TRBJ2-5; CDR3: CASSQDLQETQYF
V: TRBV7-2; J: TRBJ2-5; CDR3: CASSLGGGETQYF
V: TRBV21-1; J: TRBJ1-1; CDR3: CASSKPEPGQLNVQNTEAFF
V: TRBV11-3; J: TRBJ2-5; CDR3: CASSLEGLASETQYF
V: TRBV19; J: TRBJ2-1; CDR3: CASCASGSHEQFF
V: TRBV7-8; J: TRBJ2-2; CDR3: CASSSPIRELFF
V: TRBV5-4; J: TRBJ1-1; CDR3: CASSLQQGANSEAFF
V: TRBV29-1; J: TRBJ2-3; CDR3: CSPPTGDENWDTQYF
V: TRBV5-1; J: TRBJ1-3; CDR3: CASSRDRAVAGNTIYF
V: TRBV7-2; J: TRBJ2-1; CDR3: CASSLVREWQFF
V: TRBV3-1/TRBV3-2; J: TRBJ2-3; CDR3: CASSQNGIPTDTQYF
V: TRBV27; J: TRBJ2-1; CDR3: CASSLMSGGHNEQFF
V: TRBV12-3/TRBV12-4; J: TRBJ2-1; CDR3: CASSLRGLNEQFF
V: TRBV18; J: TRBJ1-3; CDR3: CASSPIISGETTGNTIYF
V: TRBV5-1; J: TRBJ1-2; CDR3: CASSFDRFGYTF
V: TRBV7-9; J: TRBJ1-1; CDR3: CASSFDSNTEAFF
V: TRBV6-4; J: TRBJ2-3; CDR3: CASSEGETGTDTQYF
V: TRBV9; J: TRBJ2-1; CDR3: CASSVGLAQSYNEQFF
V: TRBV6-5; J: TRBJ1-1; CDR3: CASSRTGGNEAFF
V: TRBV5-5; J: TRBJ2-5; CDR3: CASSQYQETQYF
V: TRBV5-8; J: TRBJ2-5; CDR3: CASSSSPGSYETQYF
V: TRBV24-1; J: TRBJ1-2; CDR3: CATSGPGGRGYTF
V: TRBV30; J: TRBJ1-2; CDR3: CAWSRERAYGYTF
V: TRBV18; J: TRBJ1-1; CDR3: CASSPFFRGRNTEAFF
V: TRBV27; J: TRBJ2-3; CDR3: CASKRAEGTDTQYF
V: TRBV5-6; J: TRBJ2-1; CDR3: CASSPRDRTDYNEQFF
V: TRBV24-1; J: TRBJ1-1; CDR3: CATSDTDIRQGKLNTEAFF
V: TRBV6-2/TRBV6-3; J: TRBJ2-2; CDR3: CASSLPSSGRALGGELFF
V: TRBV27; J: TRBJ1-2; CDR3: CASSLGQVPSNYGYTF
V: TRBV6-2/TRBV6-3; J: TRBJ2-3; CDR3: CASSGTGDTDTQYF
V: TRBV10-3; J: TRBJ1-1; CDR3: CASTGGVGGTEAFF
V: TRBV6-5; J: TRBJ1-1; CDR3: CASNIQGVIEAFF
V: TRBV7-9; J: TRBJ2-1; CDR3: CASSYTDHSYNEQFF
V: TRBV5-1; J: TRBJ2-1; CDR3: CASSAGDYFSYNEQFF
V: TRBV25-1; J: TRBJ1-2; CDR3: CASSGRDRNYGYTF
V: TRBV18; J: TRBJ2-5; CDR3: CASSRDRYQETQYF
V: TRBV2; J: TRBJ1-6; CDR3: CASSERGYNSPLHF